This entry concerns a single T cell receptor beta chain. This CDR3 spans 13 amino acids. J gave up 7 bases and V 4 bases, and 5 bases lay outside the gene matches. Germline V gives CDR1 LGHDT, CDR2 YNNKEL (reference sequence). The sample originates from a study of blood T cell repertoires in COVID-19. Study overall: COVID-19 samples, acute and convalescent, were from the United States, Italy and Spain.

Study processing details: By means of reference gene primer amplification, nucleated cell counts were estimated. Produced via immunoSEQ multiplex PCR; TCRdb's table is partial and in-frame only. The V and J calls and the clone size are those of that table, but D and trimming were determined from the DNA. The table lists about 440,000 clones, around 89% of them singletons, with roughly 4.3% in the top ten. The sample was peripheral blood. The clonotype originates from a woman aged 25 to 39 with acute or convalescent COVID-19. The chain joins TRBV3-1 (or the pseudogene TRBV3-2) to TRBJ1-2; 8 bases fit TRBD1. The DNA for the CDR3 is TGTGCCAGCAGCCCGGACAGGGTCGGTGGCTACACCTTC. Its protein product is CASSPDRVGGYTF.